This TCR beta chain was observed in a study of blood T cells in healthy people across ages. Study observations and caveats: In older individuals, TCR beta diversity per million T cells was lower, falling roughly linearly with age. PBMC samples, being unsorted, prevented any conclusive comparison of naive and antigen-experienced cells.

A second 7 to 11 cycle PCR used barcoded and J-beta primers. A template-switch adaptor with 12 random nucleotides tagged each cDNA molecule. Via MiXCR, TCRdb re-called the 5' RACE reads, giving one row per CDR3 protein. The sample consists of approximately 290,000 distinct CDR3 sequences, 25% to 30% of them appearing once. Each of the donors had roughly 9.3 milliliters of peripheral blood drawn into EDTA-treated Vacutainer tubes. Trimming took off 6 bases at V and 5 bases at J, with 13 bases between the two ends. The CDR3 spans 13 residues. The germline V gene has CDR1 MDHEN and CDR2 SYDVKM. In regard to this clonotype: Its antigen remains unidentified. A much larger clonotype is one base distant, so this may be a read error.

The sequenced sample was blood. This TCR derives from a woman aged 65 to 85 in good health. The chain is built from TRBV28 and TRBJ1-1, with D perhaps TRBD1 (6 bases). CDR3 in DNA: TGTGCCAGCAGCCGTCTGGGGGCTACTGAAGCTTTCTTT. This codes for CASSRLGATEAFF.